What follows is one TCR beta chain and its context. Some clones are missing from TCRdb's copy, which holds only in-frame ones; the method was immunoSEQ multiplex PCR. The data contain some 270,000 clones, approximately 85% of them singletons. The sample is drawn from a study of blood T cell repertoires in COVID-19. This CDR3 comprises 14 residues. With 3 bases removed from V and 7 bases from J, the gap between germline ends came to 10 bases. Germline CDR1 is LGHDT and CDR2 is YNNKEL (reference sequence). The sequenced sample consisted of peripheral blood. The source of this sequence is a woman between 65 and 79 years old with acute or convalescent COVID-19. This sequence joins TRBV3-1 (or the pseudogene TRBV3-2) and TRBJ1-6; no clear D. CDR3 residues: CASSHHTLNSPLHF. CDR3 nucleotides: TGTGCCAGCAGCCACCACACCCTCAATTCACCCCTCCACTTT.